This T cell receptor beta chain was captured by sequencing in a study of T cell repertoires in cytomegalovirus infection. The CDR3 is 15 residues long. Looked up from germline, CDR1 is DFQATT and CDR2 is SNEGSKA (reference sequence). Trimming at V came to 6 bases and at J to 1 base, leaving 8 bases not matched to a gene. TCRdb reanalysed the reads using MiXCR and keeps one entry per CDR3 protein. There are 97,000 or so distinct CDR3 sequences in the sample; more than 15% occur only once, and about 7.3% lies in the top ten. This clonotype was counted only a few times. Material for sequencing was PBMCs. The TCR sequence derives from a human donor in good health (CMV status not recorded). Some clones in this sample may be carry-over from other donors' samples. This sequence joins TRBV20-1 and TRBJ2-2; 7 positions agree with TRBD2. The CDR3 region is CSAPSQRENTGELFF. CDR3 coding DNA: TGCAGTGCCCCCAGCCAGCGGGAGAACACCGGGGAGCTGTTTTTT.